These 2 T cell receptor beta chains originate from one sample sequenced in a study of blood T cells in healthy people across ages. Primed by a sample-barcoded 5' primer and a J-beta primer mix, a second PCR proceeded for 7 to 11 cycles. TCRdb re-called the 5' RACE reads with MiXCR, one entry per CDR3 protein. The repertoire includes 1.5 million to 2 million distinct CDR3 sequences, about two fifths of them detected once, and around 23% sits in the top ten. The sample comprised blood. Receptors originate from a human donor in good health.

This rearrangement joins TRBV15 to TRBJ2-1; possibly TRBD1 for D (5 bases). The CDR3 is 16 amino acids. Trimming took 5 bases from V and 2 from J, leaving 16 bases between them. Germline V gene lookup returns CDR1 LNHNV and CDR2 YYDKDF (reference sequence). This CDR3 reads CATSVREGEPYNEQFF. The CDR3 DNA is TGTGCCACCAGCGTCAGGGAAGGGGAACCCTACAATGAGCAGTTCTTC.

The rearrangement joins TRBV5-1 to TRBJ2-7; 9 nucleotides match TRBD1. Germline lookup yields CDR1 SGHRS and CDR2 YFSETQ. J was trimmed by 5 bases and V by 7 bases; bases with no gene match: 10. The CDR3 runs 14 residues. The CDR3 nucleotides are TGCGCCAGCTCCTCCGGGACAGGGATACACGAGCAGTACTTC. It specifies CASSSGTGIHEQYF.